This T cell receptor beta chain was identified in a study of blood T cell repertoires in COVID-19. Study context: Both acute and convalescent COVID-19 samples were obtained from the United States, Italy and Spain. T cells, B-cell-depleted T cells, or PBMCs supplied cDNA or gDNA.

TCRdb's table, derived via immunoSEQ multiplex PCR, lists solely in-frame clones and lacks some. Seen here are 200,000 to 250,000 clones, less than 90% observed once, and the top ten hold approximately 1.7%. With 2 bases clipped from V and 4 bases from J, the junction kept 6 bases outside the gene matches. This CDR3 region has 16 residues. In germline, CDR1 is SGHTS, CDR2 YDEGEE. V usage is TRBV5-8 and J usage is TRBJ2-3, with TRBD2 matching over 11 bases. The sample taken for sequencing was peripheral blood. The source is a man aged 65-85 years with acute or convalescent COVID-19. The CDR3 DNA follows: TGTGCCAGCAGCTTAGGACTAGCGGGCGGGTCAGATACGCAGTATTTT. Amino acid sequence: CASSLGLAGGSDTQYF.